The 8 T cell receptor beta chains in this list originate from one sample, sequenced in a study of identical twins. TCRdb independently ran MiXCR on the 5' RACE reads; one entry per CDR3 protein. The repertoire holds hundreds of thousands of distinct CDR3 sequences, 5.5% to 7.5% seen once, with under 2% in the top ten. Sequencing input: naive T cells sorted from blood. The receptors come from a man aged 18 to 29 in good health.

This clonotype was counted ten times or more. The chain links TRBV29-1 to TRBJ2-3, with D unresolved. The CDR3 totals 13 residues. V dropped 7 bases and J dropped 4 bases, with 15 bases sitting between them. The germline gives CDR1 SQVTM, CDR2 ANQGSEA. The CDR3 here is CSGSSLGPDTQYF. The CDR3 region has the DNA TGCAGCGGAAGCTCACTGGGCCCAGATACGCAGTATTTT.

The chain employs TRBV18 and TRBJ2-1; 15 bases agree with TRBD2. The CDR3 consists of 19 residues. Germline V gives CDR1 KGHSH, CDR2 LQKENI. V shed 6 bases, J shed 4 bases, and the junction held 13 bases outside the gene matches. The CDR3 DNA follows: TGTGCCAGCTCTGACGCGTCGGGACTAGCGGGAGGAGGGTACAATGAGCAGTTCTTC. It is translated as CASSDASGLAGGGYNEQFF.

This clonotype was recorded at least ten times. The chain is built from TRBV3-1 and TRBJ2-1, with 12 bases lining up with TRBD2. The V gene end was trimmed by 4 bases and the J gene end by 4 bases; junction bases not matched to a gene: 5. The CDR3 length is 16 residues. The germline gives CDR1 LGHDT, CDR2 YNNKEL (reference sequence). The CDR3 reads CASSRRTSGNYNEQFF. CDR3 nucleotide sequence: TGTGCCAGCAGCCGACGGACTAGCGGGAATTACAATGAGCAGTTCTTC.

This clonotype was found many times. The genes are TRBV7-2 and TRBJ2-7; D might be TRBD2 (6 bases). V gave up 7 bases and J gave up 4 bases, with 26 bases separating them. The CDR3 runs 17 residues. The germline gives CDR1 SGHTA, CDR2 FQGNSA. CDR3 sequence reads: CASNQPRDGGSGYEQYF. The CDR3 bases are TGTGCCAGCAACCAACCTCGGGACGGAGGGTCTGGATACGAGCAGTACTTC.

This clonotype was detected a few times. The V gene is TRBV28, the J gene TRBJ2-7; 8 bases agree with TRBD1. Germline CDR1 and CDR2: MDHEN and SYDVKM. V lost 3 bases, J lost 3 bases, and 4 bases stayed unmatched. The CDR3 consists of 14 residues. The CDR3 region has the DNA TGTGCCAGCAGTTTCGACAGGGGTTTCTACGAGCAGTACTTC. This codes for CASSFDRGFYEQYF.

This clonotype was detected many times. This sequence joins TRBV4-3 and TRBJ2-1; D gene uncertain. Trimming cost V 0 bases and J 2 bases, with 8 bases left between them. The CDR3 is 15 amino acids. Germline lookup yields CDR1 LGHNA and CDR2 YSLEER. The CDR3, as DNA: TGCGCCAGCAGCCAAGATCGCCAAACCTACAATGAGCAGTTCTTC. It encodes CASSQDRQTYNEQFF.

This clonotype was detected ten times or more. V and J are TRBV5-1 and TRBJ2-1, with 8 nucleotides matching TRBD2. Trimming cost V 5 bases and J 7 bases; bases outside gene matches: 8. Germline lookup yields CDR1 SGHRS and CDR2 YFSETQ. This CDR3 contains 14 residues. The CDR3 DNA is TGCGCCAGCAGAGATACTAGCGGCCTAAATGAGCAGTTCTTC. This sequence encodes CASRDTSGLNEQFF.

This chain links TRBV29-1 with TRBJ1-1; D is unresolved. Deletions cut 8 bases from V and 2 bases from J, with 15 bases between. Germline values: CDR1 SQVTM, CDR2 ANQGSEA. CDR3 length: 13 residues. Written as DNA, the CDR3 is TGCAGCCCCACCCCAGGTCATAACACTGAAGCTTTCTTT. As protein: CSPTPGHNTEAFF.